These 20 T cell receptor beta chains originate from one sample sequenced in a study of PD-1 blockade in classical Hodgkin lymphoma. Assay used: immunoSEQ multiplex PCR; TCRdb lists only in-frame clones, some missing. Of 25,000 to 35,000 clones detected, 80% to 90% appear once; the ten largest clones hold less than 0.65%. As for time point: cycle 4 day 1 (C4D1), after 6 weeks of nivolumab. There was relapse after autologous stem cell transplantation in every patient, and there was variation in brentuximab vedotin exposure. Researchers report purifying CD4+ T cells from thawed PBMCs by magnetic negative selection. The sample here was CD4+ T cells from blood, taken before the fourth cycle of nivolumab. These receptors were obtained from a human donor with classical Hodgkin lymphoma.

The V gene is TRBV5-1, the J gene TRBJ2-5, with D tentatively TRBD2 (7 bases). Germline V gene lookup returns CDR1 SGHRS and CDR2 YFSETQ. V lost 0 bases and J lost 5, with 14 bases in between. The CDR3 consists of 15 residues. Written as DNA, the CDR3 is TGCGCCAGCAGCTTGGTGTCAGGGGAGGGGGAGACCCAGTACTTC. Translation gives CASSLVSGEGETQYF. Full variable domain (missing parts from reference TRBV5-1 and TRBJ2-5): KAGVTQTPRYLIKTRGQQVTLSCSPISGHRSVSWYQQTPGQGLQFLFEYFSETQRNKGNFPGRFSGRQFSNSRSEMNVSTLELGDSALYLCASSLVSGEGETQYFGPGTRLLVL.

CDR3 DNA sequence: TGTGCCAGCAGCTCGACAGGAGTAACTGAAGCTTTCTTT. Translation: CASSSTGVTEAFF. The rearrangement links TRBV7-9 to TRBJ1-1; D is perhaps TRBD1 (6 bases). Trimming removed 4 bases from V and 5 bases from J, with 11 bases in between. The CDR3 sequence is 13 residues long. Germline CDR1 SEHNR, CDR2 FQNEAQ (reference sequence).

This clone showed up just a few times. The chain employs TRBV30 and TRBJ1-4; 8 bases line up with TRBD1. Per the germline V gene, CDR1 is GTSNPN and CDR2 is SVGIG (reference sequence). The CDR3 extends over 14 amino acids. Trimming cost V 4 bases and J 4 bases; bases outside gene matches: 5. As DNA, the CDR3 is TGTGCCTGGATTAAGACAGGGGTTAATGAAAAACTGTTTTTT. Protein: CAWIKTGVNEKLFF. The full variable domain, rest sourced from reference TRBV30 and TRBJ1-4, is SQTIHQWPATLVQPVGSPLSLECTVEGTSNPNLYWYRQAAGRGLQLLFYSVGIGQISSEVPQNLSASRPQDRQFILSSKKLLLSDSGFYLCAWIKTGVNEKLFFGSGTQLSVL.

This chain joins TRBV11-3 and TRBJ2-1, with 15 bases fitting TRBD2. V was pared by 3 bases and J by 4 bases, with 4 bases of the junction left unmatched. The CDR3 has 17 amino acids. Germline V gives CDR1 SGHNT, CDR2 YENEEA. CDR3 nucleotides: TGTGCCAGCAGCTTCGGACTAGCGGGGGGGCCTTACAATGAGCAGTTCTTC. It yields the protein CASSFGLAGGPYNEQFF.

The genes are TRBV5-1 and TRBJ1-2; D call uncertain. CDR1 and CDR2 (germline): SGHRS, YFSETQ. V shed 6 bases and J shed 4 bases, with 13 bases lying between them. This CDR3 has 13 residues. The CDR3: CASTPTVGYGYTF. Written as DNA, the CDR3 is TGCGCCAGCACCCCAACTGTTGGCTATGGCTACACCTTC.

V is TRBV7-3 and J is TRBJ1-1; a possible D gene is TRBD1 (5 bases). The CDR3 sequence is 14 residues long. Germline V gene sequence: CDR1 SGHTA, CDR2 FQGTGA. With 5 bases removed from V and 1 base from J, the gap between germline ends came to 11 bases. The CDR3 sequence is CASSPAGGNTEAFF. The CDR3 DNA is TGTGCCAGCAGCCCTGCGGGGGGGAACACTGAAGCTTTCTTT.

The chain recombines TRBV30 with TRBJ1-3, with D possibly matching TRBD1 (6 bases). The CDR3 is 12 amino acids. The germline CDR1 and CDR2 sequences are GTSNPN and SVGIG (reference sequence). Trimming cost V 7 bases and J 8 bases, with 15 bases left between them. In DNA form, the CDR3 reads TGTGCCTCCCCCCAGGGGAAACACACCATATATTTT. Translating gives CASPQGKHTIYF. The full variable domain, with the rest looked up from reference TRBV30 and TRBJ1-3, is SQTIHQWPATLVQPVGSPLSLECTVEGTSNPNLYWYRQAAGRGLQLLFYSVGIGQISSEVPQNLSASRPQDRQFILSSKKLLLSDSGFYLCASPQGKHTIYFGEGSWLTVV.

This chain uses TRBV4-1 with TRBJ2-2; 8 bases align to TRBD2. Germline V lookup: CDR1 MGHRA, CDR2 YSYEKL. This CDR3 region has 20 residues. V gave up 1 base and J gave up 1 base; unmatched junction bases: 14. In DNA, the CDR3 is TGCGCCAGCAGCCAAGTAATCCCGCCCGGGGGGGGCCTGAACACCGGGGAGCTGTTTTTT. Translating it yields CASSQVIPPGGGLNTGELFF.

The chain has TRBV30 and TRBJ1-1; a weak D match, TRBD1 (5 bases). CDR1 GTSNPN and CDR2 SVGIG come from the germline V gene (reference sequence). V shed 2 bases and J shed 1 base, with 14 bases lying between them. This CDR3 comprises 15 residues. CDR3 residues: CAWSTSLGGNTEAFF. CDR3 DNA: TGTGCCTGGAGTACCAGTCTCGGGGGGAACACTGAAGCTTTCTTT.

The V gene is TRBV6-1, the J gene TRBJ1-1; D not certain. Germline-derived CDR1 and CDR2 are MNHNS and SASEGT. Trimming pared 7 bases from V and 7 bases from J, leaving 16 bases between. The length of the CDR3 is 13 residues. The CDR3 DNA is TGTGCCAGCAAAGCATTGTTTAGAAATGAAGCTTTCTTT. Its protein is CASKALFRNEAFF.

V gene TRBV2 combines with J gene TRBJ2-1, with D tentatively TRBD1 or TRBD2 (5 bases each). The CDR3 extends over 15 amino acids. Germline V gene lookup returns CDR1 SNHLY and CDR2 FYNNEI. Between the trimmed V and J ends, which lost 7 bases and 7 bases, there was a span of 20 bases. CDR3 protein: CASTWDRASENEQFF. For the CDR3, the DNA is TGTGCCAGCACCTGGGACCGGGCCTCGGAGAATGAGCAGTTCTTC.

The rearrangement links TRBV28 to TRBJ2-5; the match to TRBD1 covers 10 bases. V shed 5 bases and J 7 bases; nucleotides not matched to a gene: 7. Per germline, CDR1 MDHEN and CDR2 SYDVKM. The CDR3 runs to 14 residues. DNA of the CDR3: TGTGCCAGCAGTCCCGGGACAGGGGTAGGGACCCAGTACTTC. Its translation is CASSPGTGVGTQYF. Looking up the rest from reference TRBV28 and TRBJ2-5 gives the full variable domain: DVKVTQSSRYLVKRTGEKVFLECVQDMDHENMFWYRQDPGLGLRLIYFSYDVKMKEKGDIPEGYSVSREKKERFSLILESASTNQTSMYLCASSPGTGVGTQYFGPGTRLLVL.

V usage is TRBV11-2 and J usage is TRBJ1-6, with 8 bases lining up with TRBD1. V lost 6 bases and J lost 10; bases outside the gene matches: 5. The CDR3 is made up of 13 amino acids. Germline V gene sequence: CDR1 SGHAT, CDR2 FQNNGV. CDR3 region: CASSFDRGSPLHF. The CDR3 DNA sequence: TGTGCCAGCAGTTTTGACAGGGGATCACCCCTCCACTTT.

The J gene is TRBJ2-5, the V gene TRBV5-1, with D unclear. Germline CDR1 SGHRS, CDR2 YFSETQ. V shed 4 bases and J shed 5 bases, with 15 bases lying between them. This CDR3 contains 14 residues. CDR3 loop: CASSGPGPWETQYF. The DNA of the CDR3 is TGCGCCAGCAGCGGGCCGGGCCCGTGGGAGACCCAGTACTTC.

The table lists this clone with a few counts. V and J are TRBV5-1 and TRBJ2-1, with 9 nucleotides matching TRBD2. V lost 2 bases, J lost 9 bases, and 3 bases stayed unmatched. The CDR3 totals 13 residues. Germline lookup yields CDR1 SGHRS and CDR2 YFSETQ. DNA of the CDR3: TGCGCCAGCAGCTTAGTACTAGCGGGTGAGCAGTTCTTC. It codes for CASSLVLAGEQFF.

V usage is TRBV29-1 and J usage is TRBJ2-3; 7 nucleotides line up with TRBD1. The germline V gene has CDR1 SQVTM and CDR2 ANQGSEA. This CDR3 region has 13 residues. Trimming cost V 2 bases and J 1 base; bases outside gene matches: 0. This chain's CDR3 is CSVEQGGTDTQYF. The CDR3 DNA reads TGCAGCGTTGAACAGGGGGGCACAGATACGCAGTATTTT.

In regard to this clone: Relative to the germline gene, one junction end is altered; a read error may explain this. The rearrangement joins TRBV28 to TRBJ1-2; D possibly corresponds to TRBD1 (5 bases). Germline values: CDR1 MDHEN, CDR2 SYDVKM. The CDR3 is 12 residues long. The CDR3 spells CASTLQGVGYTF. The DNA for the CDR3 is TGTGCCAGCACTTTACAAGGGGTCGGCTACACCTTC.

The chain carries TRBV6-6 and TRBJ1-3; D call uncertain. Per germline, CDR1 MNHNY and CDR2 SVGAGI (reference sequence). The CDR3 loop spans 15 amino acids. The V end lost 7 bases, the J end lost 0 bases, and 13 bases lay between the germline ends. CDR3 sequence (DNA): TGTGCCAGCACCCCCCTCGGAGCCTCTGGAAACACCATATATTTT. Translated: CASTPLGASGNTIYF.

The chain's CDR3 is CASSKEGAAYNSPLHF. The DNA for the CDR3 is TGTGCCAGCAGCAAAGAGGGAGCAGCCTATAATTCACCCCTCCACTTT. The gene calls are TRBV21-1 and TRBJ1-6. TRBV21-1 is noted as a pseudogene. This CDR3 has 16 amino acids.

The chain is built from TRBV7-8 and TRBJ1-1; D gene ambiguous. The CDR3 has 14 residues. Germline V gene data show CDR1 as SGHVS and CDR2 as FQNEAQ. Trimming stripped 1 base from V and 1 base from J, with 7 bases between. CDR3 bases: TGTGCCAGCAGCTTAGTACATGGGAACACTGAAGCTTTCTTT. This gives the protein CASSLVHGNTEAFF.